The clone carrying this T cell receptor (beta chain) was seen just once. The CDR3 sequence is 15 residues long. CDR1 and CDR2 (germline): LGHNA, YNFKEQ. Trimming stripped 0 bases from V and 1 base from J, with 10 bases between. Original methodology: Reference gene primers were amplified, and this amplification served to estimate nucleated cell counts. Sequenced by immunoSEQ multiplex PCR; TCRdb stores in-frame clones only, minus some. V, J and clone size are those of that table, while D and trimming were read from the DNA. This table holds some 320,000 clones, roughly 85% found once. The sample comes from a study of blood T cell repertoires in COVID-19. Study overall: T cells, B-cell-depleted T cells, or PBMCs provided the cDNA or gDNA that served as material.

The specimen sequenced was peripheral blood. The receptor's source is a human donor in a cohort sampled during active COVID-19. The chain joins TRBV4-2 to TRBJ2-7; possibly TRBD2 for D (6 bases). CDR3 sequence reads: CASSQEPEGSYEQYF. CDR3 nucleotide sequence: TGTGCCAGCAGCCAAGAACCGGAGGGATCCTACGAGCAGTACTTC.